This TCR beta chain was found in a study of T-cell memory formation after mild COVID-19. The overall study: TCR clusters mostly belonged to single donors. Overall study findings and caveats: Clones that contracted clustered mainly in CM and EM if CD4+ and in EMRA if CD8+. Clones contracting day 15 to 85 were balanced CD4/CD8; later expanders leaned CD4+.

In regard to this clonotype: Its specificity is not known.

Constant-segment primers and 5'RACE yielded cDNA libraries for TCR alpha and TCR beta, each carrying sample barcodes and UMIs. TCRdb re-derived calls from the 5' RACE reads in MiXCR, one entry per CDR3 protein. The sample yields about 260,000 distinct CDR3 sequences, around 15% seen once. Germline V gene lookup returns CDR1 SEHNR and CDR2 FQNEAQ (reference sequence). Between the trimmed V and J ends, which lost 4 bases and 0 bases, there was a span of 6 bases. This CDR3 is built from 14 residues. The clonotype was recovered from a young man who had mild COVID-19 (a few samples of this study predate the infection). Cell type and time point are not known. Sequenced input: PBMCs or a T cell subset sorted from them (not recorded which). The chain recombines TRBV7-9 with TRBJ2-2; D is ambiguous. The CDR3 here is CASSWFANTGELFF. The CDR3 bases are TGTGCCAGCAGCTGGTTCGCGAACACCGGGGAGCTGTTTTTT.